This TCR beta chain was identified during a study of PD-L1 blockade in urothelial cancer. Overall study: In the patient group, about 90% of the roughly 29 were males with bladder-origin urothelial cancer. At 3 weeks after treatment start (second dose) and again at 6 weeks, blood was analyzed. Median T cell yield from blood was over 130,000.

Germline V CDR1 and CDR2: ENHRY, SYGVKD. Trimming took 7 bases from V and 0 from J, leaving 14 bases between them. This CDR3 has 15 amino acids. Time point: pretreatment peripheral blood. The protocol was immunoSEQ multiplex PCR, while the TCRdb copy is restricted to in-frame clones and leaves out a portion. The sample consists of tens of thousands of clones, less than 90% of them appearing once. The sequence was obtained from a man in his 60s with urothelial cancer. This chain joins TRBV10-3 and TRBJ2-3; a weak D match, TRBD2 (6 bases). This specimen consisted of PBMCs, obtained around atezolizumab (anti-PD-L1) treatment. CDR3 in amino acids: CAITGGPISTDTQYF. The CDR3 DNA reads TGTGCCATCACCGGGGGACCGATTAGCACAGATACGCAGTATTTT.